These T cell receptor beta chains were read from a single sample in a study of shared clonotypes between healthy human individuals. The repertoire was sequenced with immunoSEQ multiplex PCR; TCRdb's copy has only in-frame clones and lacks some. The repertoire holds more than 1 million clones, with approximately 80% as singletons. Sequencing input: memory CD4+ T cells from PBMCs. These receptors all stem from a man aged 18 to 29 in good health. Some clones in this sample may be carry-over from other donors' samples. The CDR3 runs from the conserved cysteine through the conserved F or W. A D gene is named only where the DNA matches it firmly. The size of a clone is reported for some rows only, either as once, few or many, or as a class for expanded clones.

D gene: .
J gene: TRBJ2-1
clone size: .
V gene: TRBV5-1
CDR3 DNA: TGCGCCAGCAGCTTGGTAACAGGCTCCTACAATGAGCAGTTCTTC
CDR3 protein: CASSLVTGSYNEQFF

D gene: TRBD1
J gene: TRBJ1-2
clone size: once
V gene: TRBV7-2
CDR3 DNA: TGTGCCAGCAGCTTAGGACAGGGGGGCAACTATGGCTACACCTTC
CDR3 protein: CASSLGQGGNYGYTF

D gene: .
J gene: TRBJ2-7
clone size: few
V gene: TRBV11-2
CDR3 DNA: TGTGCCAGCAGCTCTCTCGTTTATAGGAGCTCCTACGAGCAGTACTTC
CDR3 protein: CASSSLVYRSSYEQYF

D gene: .
J gene: TRBJ1-2
clone size: .
V gene: TRBV7-9
CDR3 DNA: TGTGCCAGCAGCTCATTCCCGGGCCGAGTCTATGGCTACACCTTC
CDR3 protein: CASSSFPGRVYGYTF

D gene: .
J gene: TRBJ2-1
clone size: .
V gene: TRBV18
CDR3 DNA: TGTGCCAGCTCACCCAACCGGCCAAGCTCCTACAATGAGCAGTTCTTC
CDR3 protein: CASSPNRPSSYNEQFF

D gene: TRBD2
J gene: TRBJ2-3
clone size: .
V gene: TRBV19
CDR3 DNA: TGTGCCAGTATGCGGACTAGCGGGAGCACAGATACGCAGTATTTT
CDR3 protein: CASMRTSGSTDTQYF

D gene: TRBD1
J gene: TRBJ2-5
clone size: .
V gene: TRBV6-5
CDR3 DNA: TGTGCCAGCAGTTGGGACAGTTTAAGGGGGACCCAGTACTTC
CDR3 protein: CASSWDSLRGTQYF

D gene: .
J gene: TRBJ1-2
clone size: .
V gene: TRBV28
CDR3 DNA: TGTGCCAGCGGAAAACGCCAGGCTAACTATGGCTACACCTTC
CDR3 protein: CASGKRQANYGYTF

D gene: TRBD1
J gene: TRBJ1-1
clone size: .
V gene: TRBV19
CDR3 DNA: TGTGCCAGTGACGACAGGGACACTGAAGCTTTCTTT
CDR3 protein: CASDDRDTEAFF

D gene: .
J gene: TRBJ1-4
clone size: few
V gene: TRBV5-4
CDR3 DNA: TGTGCCAGCAGCACTGACAGGAGCGCAACTAATGAAAAACTGTTTTTT
CDR3 protein: CASSTDRSATNEKLFF

D gene: .
J gene: TRBJ2-5
clone size: few
V gene: TRBV11-3
CDR3 DNA: TGTGCCAGCAGCTTCGGCACCCAAGAGACCCAGTACTTC
CDR3 protein: CASSFGTQETQYF

D gene: .
J gene: TRBJ1-5
clone size: .
V gene: TRBV7-2
CDR3 DNA: TGTGCCAGCAGCTTACCTTTCAGAGGGGTAGGTGATCAGCCCCAGCATTTT
CDR3 protein: CASSLPFRGVGDQPQHF

D gene: .
J gene: TRBJ2-5
clone size: .
V gene: TRBV5-5
CDR3 DNA: TGTGCCAGCAGCTTGGACCTACCAGTTGGGGAGACCCAGTACTTC
CDR3 protein: CASSLDLPVGETQYF

D gene: .
J gene: TRBJ1-2
clone size: .
V gene: TRBV28
CDR3 DNA: TGTGCCAGCAGTTCACCCTCGACAGGACTTAACTATGGCTACACCTTC
CDR3 protein: CASSSPSTGLNYGYTF

D gene: TRBD1
J gene: TRBJ1-2
clone size: .
V gene: TRBV5-4
CDR3 DNA: TGTGCCAGCAGCTCGAGGCTGGCAGGGGGCGGAGGCTACACCTTC
CDR3 protein: CASSSRLAGGGGYTF

D gene: TRBD2
J gene: TRBJ2-3
clone size: .
V gene: TRBV5-4
CDR3 DNA: TGTGCCAGCAGCTTGTGGCTAGCGGGAGTGGGGGATACGCAGTATTTT
CDR3 protein: CASSLWLAGVGDTQYF

D gene: .
J gene: TRBJ1-4
clone size: .
V gene: TRBV5-5
CDR3 DNA: TGTGCCAGCAGCCAGACAAGGGAAAAACTGTTTTTT
CDR3 protein: CASSQTREKLFF

D gene: TRBD2
J gene: TRBJ2-3
clone size: .
V gene: TRBV15
CDR3 DNA: TGTGCCACCAGCAGAGATTCTAGCGGGGTGGGGGATACGCAGTATTTT
CDR3 protein: CATSRDSSGVGDTQYF

D gene: TRBD1
J gene: TRBJ2-5
clone size: few
V gene: TRBV5-6
CDR3 DNA: TGTGCCAGCAGCTATTGGACAGGGGTCGAGACCCAGTACTTC
CDR3 protein: CASSYWTGVETQYF

D gene: TRBD2
J gene: TRBJ2-2
clone size: .
V gene: TRBV29-1
CDR3 DNA: TGCAGCGTTGCTGGGACTAGCGGTGTCACCGGGGAGCTGTTTTTT
CDR3 protein: CSVAGTSGVTGELFF

D gene: .
J gene: TRBJ2-7
clone size: .
V gene: TRBV6-6
CDR3 DNA: TGTGCCAGCAGTTACTCTACCTACGAGCAGTACTTC
CDR3 protein: CASSYSTYEQYF

D gene: TRBD2
J gene: TRBJ2-1
clone size: .
V gene: TRBV6-6
CDR3 DNA: TGTGCCAGCATCAAGCGGGGGTCTTACAATGAGCAGTTCTTC
CDR3 protein: CASIKRGSYNEQFF

D gene: TRBD2
J gene: TRBJ2-7
clone size: .
V gene: TRBV9
CDR3 DNA: TGTGCCAGCAGCGTAGGACCGGGACTAGCGGGAGGCGAGCAGTACTTC
CDR3 protein: CASSVGPGLAGGEQYF

D gene: .
J gene: TRBJ2-5
clone size: .
V gene: TRBV5-6
CDR3 DNA: TGTGCCAGCAGCTTGGCTTCAGGGGCGGGGGAGACCCAGTACTTC
CDR3 protein: CASSLASGAGETQYF

D gene: TRBD1
J gene: TRBJ2-7
clone size: .
V gene: TRBV5-6
CDR3 DNA: TGTGCCAGCAGCTGGAACTCCGGGACAGGGGTACACGAGCAGTACTTC
CDR3 protein: CASSWNSGTGVHEQYF

D gene: .
J gene: TRBJ1-2
clone size: .
V gene: TRBV7-3
CDR3 DNA: TGTGCCAGCAGCGCCGCTGGGAGGGATGGCTACACCTTC
CDR3 protein: CASSAAGRDGYTF

D gene: TRBD2
J gene: TRBJ2-1
clone size: .
V gene: TRBV7-9
CDR3 DNA: TGTGCCAGCAGCCAACATCGGGGGGGAAATGCCGGGACCAATAATGAGCAGTTCTTC
CDR3 protein: CASSQHRGGNAGTNNEQFF

D gene: .
J gene: TRBJ1-2
clone size: .
V gene: TRBV28
CDR3 DNA: TGTGCCAGCAGGAAGAGAGGAGGGGGGACCATCGGCTACACCTTC
CDR3 protein: CASRKRGGGTIGYTF

D gene: .
J gene: TRBJ2-7
clone size: .
V gene: TRBV6-6
CDR3 DNA: TGTGCCAGCAGTTACTCTGGGCAGGGCCCCTACGAGCAGTACTTC
CDR3 protein: CASSYSGQGPYEQYF

D gene: TRBD2
J gene: TRBJ2-2
clone size: .
V gene: TRBV2
CDR3 DNA: TGTGCCAGCAGTGAACTAGCGGGAGGAACCGGGGAGCTGTTTTTT
CDR3 protein: CASSELAGGTGELFF

D gene: .
J gene: TRBJ1-3
clone size: .
V gene: TRBV6-5
CDR3 DNA: TGTGCCAGCAGTTTGGCGCAGGGAAACACCATATATTTT
CDR3 protein: CASSLAQGNTIYF

D gene: .
J gene: TRBJ2-5
clone size: few
V gene: TRBV28
CDR3 DNA: TGTGCCAGCGTATCCCTGGGGGTGGAGACCCAGTACTTC
CDR3 protein: CASVSLGVETQYF

D gene: .
J gene: TRBJ2-5
clone size: .
V gene: TRBV2
CDR3 DNA: TGTGCCAGCAGTGAAGTGGGGGGGCGGAAAGAGACCCAGTACTTC
CDR3 protein: CASSEVGGRKETQYF

D gene: TRBD1
J gene: TRBJ1-2
clone size: .
V gene: TRBV19
CDR3 DNA: TGTGCCAGTACCCGGGACAGGGGGCGCGACTATGGCTACACCTTC
CDR3 protein: CASTRDRGRDYGYTF

D gene: TRBD1
J gene: TRBJ1-4
clone size: few
V gene: TRBV7-2
CDR3 DNA: TGTGCCAGCAGCGGGGACAGCTCAAATGAAAAACTGTTTTTT
CDR3 protein: CASSGDSSNEKLFF

D gene: .
J gene: TRBJ2-7
clone size: .
V gene: TRBV4-2
CDR3 DNA: TGTGCCAGCAGCCAAGACGAGCAGTACTTC
CDR3 protein: CASSQDEQYF

D gene: .
J gene: TRBJ2-6
clone size: many
V gene: TRBV28
CDR3 DNA: TGTGCCAGCAGTTTACCTTTATCCTTAAGCTCTGGGGCCAACGTCCTGACTTTC
CDR3 protein: CASSLPLSLSSGANVLTF

D gene: TRBD1
J gene: TRBJ2-4
clone size: .
V gene: TRBV6-4
CDR3 DNA: TGTGCCAGCAGTGGTGGGACAGGGACGAATCTAGCCAAAAACATTCAGTACTTC
CDR3 protein: CASSGGTGTNLAKNIQYF

D gene: TRBD2
J gene: TRBJ2-1
clone size: many
V gene: TRBV28
CDR3 DNA: TGTGCCAGCAAAACCAGCGGGAGGGCCCTCAATGAGCAGTTCTTC
CDR3 protein: CASKTSGRALNEQFF